This T cell receptor (beta chain) is drawn from a study of T cells in Graves' hyperthyroidism and ophthalmopathy. It was RNA transcripts that yielded the amplified TCR beta CDR3 regions. HTBI primers were the set used in a first-round RT-PCR of the TCR CDR3. TCRdb passed the multiplex PCR reads through MiXCR, listing each CDR3 protein once. The table records about 480,000 distinct CDR3 sequences, 13% to 15% of them present only once. This clonotype was seen a few times. The antigen is unknown. A much larger clone differs by one base, so this may be a read error. Overall study findings and caveats: Most thyroid-expanded clonotypes above 0.001 were also found in blood. A model of 13 V-J features distinguished ophthalmopathy from stable hyperthyroidism. Ophthalmopathy onset followed model prediction by a median roughly 6.5 months.

Germline loops: CDR1 SSHAT, CDR2 FNYEAQ (reference sequence). The CDR3 extends over 15 amino acids. J is TRBJ2-1 and V is TRBV7-7; 9 bases agree with TRBD2. The TCR comes from a woman between 18 and 30 years old with Graves' hyperthyroidism. Sequenced sample: blood. The CDR3 nucleotides read TGTGCCGGCAGCGTAGGGACTAGCACTGACAATGAGCAGTTCTTC. This sequence encodes CAGSVGTSTDNEQFF.